This T cell receptor (beta chain) was identified during a study of neurological immune-mediated disorders. The CDR3 loop spans 11 amino acids. V was shortened by 6 bases and J by 4 bases, with 9 bases between the two germline ends. Per germline, CDR1 DFQATT and CDR2 SNEGSKA (reference sequence). General observations from the study: CDR3 amino acid sequences found in expanded clones were never shared across subjects, suggesting private repertoires in all groups. Grouping of repertoires by phylogeny put those of 18 of 34 multiple sclerosis patients into a single related-CDR3 cluster, a possible signature.

The method for making cDNA was 5'RACE, and it used 10-nucleotide random UMIs. TCRdb passed the 5' RACE reads through MiXCR, listing each CDR3 protein once. The sample includes approximately 70,000 distinct CDR3 sequences, about 5% of them seen just once. Unsorted libraries were prepared from 2 million PBMCs that had been stored at -80 C. On this clonotype itself: Its specificity is not known.

V gene TRBV20-1 combines with J gene TRBJ1-2; D not certain. The sequenced sample consisted of PBMCs. The sequence derives from a woman in her seventies with multiple sclerosis. The CDR3 bases are TGCAGTGCCCATGGCCTCTATGGCTACACCTTC. Encoded protein: CSAHGLYGYTF.